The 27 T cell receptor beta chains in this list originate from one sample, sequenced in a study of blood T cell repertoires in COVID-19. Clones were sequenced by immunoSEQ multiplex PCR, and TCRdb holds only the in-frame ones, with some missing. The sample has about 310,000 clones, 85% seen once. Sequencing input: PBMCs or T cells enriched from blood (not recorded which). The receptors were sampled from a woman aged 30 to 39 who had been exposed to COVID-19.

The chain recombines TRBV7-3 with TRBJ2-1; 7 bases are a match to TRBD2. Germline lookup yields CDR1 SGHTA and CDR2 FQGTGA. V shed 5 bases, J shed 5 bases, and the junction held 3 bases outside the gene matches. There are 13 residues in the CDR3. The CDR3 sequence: CASSPGTNNEQFF. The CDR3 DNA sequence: TGTGCCAGCAGCCCCGGGACTAACAATGAGCAGTTCTTC.

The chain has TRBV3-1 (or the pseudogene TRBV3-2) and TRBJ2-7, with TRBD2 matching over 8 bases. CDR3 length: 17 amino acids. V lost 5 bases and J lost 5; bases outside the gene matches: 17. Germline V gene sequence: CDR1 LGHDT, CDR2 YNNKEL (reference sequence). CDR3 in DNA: TGTGCCAGCAGCGTGCAAGTTCTAGCGGGTGAATATGACGAGCAGTACTTC. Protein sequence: CASSVQVLAGEYDEQYF.

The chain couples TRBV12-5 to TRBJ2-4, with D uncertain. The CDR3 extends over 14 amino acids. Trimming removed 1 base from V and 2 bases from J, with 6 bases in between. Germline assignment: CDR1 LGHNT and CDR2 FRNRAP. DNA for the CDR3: TGTGCTAGTGGTTTGGGACATTCCAAAAACATTCAGTACTTC. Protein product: CASGLGHSKNIQYF.

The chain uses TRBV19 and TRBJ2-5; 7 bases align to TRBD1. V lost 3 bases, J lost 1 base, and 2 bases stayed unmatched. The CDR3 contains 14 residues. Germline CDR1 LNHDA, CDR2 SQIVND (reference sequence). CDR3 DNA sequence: TGTGCCAGTAGTATTAGGACAGGCCAAGAGACCCAGTACTTC. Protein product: CASSIRTGQETQYF. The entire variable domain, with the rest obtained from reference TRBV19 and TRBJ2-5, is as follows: DGGITQSPKYLFRKEGQNVTLSCEQNLNHDAMYWYRQDPGQGLRLIYYSQIVNDFQKGDIAEGYSVSREKKESFPLTVTSAQKNPTAFYLCASSIRTGQETQYFGPGTRLLVL.

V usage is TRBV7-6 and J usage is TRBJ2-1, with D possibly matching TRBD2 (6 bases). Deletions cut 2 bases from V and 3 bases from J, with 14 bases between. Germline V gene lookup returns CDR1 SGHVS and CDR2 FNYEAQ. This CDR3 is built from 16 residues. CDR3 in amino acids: CASSLNSGGVYNEQFF. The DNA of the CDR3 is TGTGCCAGCAGCTTAAATAGCGGAGGGGTCTACAATGAGCAGTTCTTC.

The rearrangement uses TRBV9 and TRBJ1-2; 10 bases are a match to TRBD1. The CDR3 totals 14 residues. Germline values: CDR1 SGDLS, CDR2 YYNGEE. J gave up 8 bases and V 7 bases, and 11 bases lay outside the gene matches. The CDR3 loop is CASDPGTGVGGYTF. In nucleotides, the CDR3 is TGTGCCAGCGACCCCGGGACAGGGGTAGGAGGCTACACCTTC.

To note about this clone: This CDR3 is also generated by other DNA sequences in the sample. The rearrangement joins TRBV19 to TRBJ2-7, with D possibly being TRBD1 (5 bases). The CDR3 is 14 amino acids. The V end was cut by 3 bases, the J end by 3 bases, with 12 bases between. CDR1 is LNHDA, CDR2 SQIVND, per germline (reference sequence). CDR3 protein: CASSIGQGGYEQYF. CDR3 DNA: TGTGCCAGTAGTATCGGGCAGGGTGGCTACGAGCAGTACTTC.

The CDR3 DNA follows: TGTGCCAGCAGTTCTGAAGGGACAGGGAGGTCACCCCTCCACTTT. Translated, it gives CASSSEGTGRSPLHF. The rearrangement joins TRBV28 to TRBJ1-6; 9 nucleotides line up with TRBD1. V shed 4 bases and J 10 bases; nucleotides not matched to a gene: 8. CDR3 length: 15 amino acids. Germline V gene data show CDR1 as MDHEN and CDR2 as SYDVKM.

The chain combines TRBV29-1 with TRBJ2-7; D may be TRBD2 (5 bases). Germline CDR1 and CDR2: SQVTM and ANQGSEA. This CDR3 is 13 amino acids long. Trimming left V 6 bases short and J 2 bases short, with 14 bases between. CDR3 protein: CSVALRGTYEQYF. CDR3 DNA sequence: TGCAGCGTCGCACTCCGGGGTACCTACGAGCAGTACTTC.

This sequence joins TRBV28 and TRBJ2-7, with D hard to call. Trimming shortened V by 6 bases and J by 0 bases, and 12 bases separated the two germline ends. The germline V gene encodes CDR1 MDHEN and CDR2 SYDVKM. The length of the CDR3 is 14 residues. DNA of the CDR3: TGTGCCAGCAGGGGCCAGGTTCCCTCCTACGAGCAGTACTTC. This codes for CASRGQVPSYEQYF.

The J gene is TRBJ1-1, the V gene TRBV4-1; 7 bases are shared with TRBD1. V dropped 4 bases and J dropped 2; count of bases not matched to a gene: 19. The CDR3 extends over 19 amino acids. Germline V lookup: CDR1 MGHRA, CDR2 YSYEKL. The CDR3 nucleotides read TGCGCCAGCAGCCTAAGGGATAGGACAGGATCTCAATTTAACACTGAAGCTTTCTTT. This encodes CASSLRDRTGSQFNTEAFF.

CDR3 sequence: CASRGQGMNQPQHF. CDR3 coding DNA: TGTGCCAGCAGAGGACAAGGGATGAATCAGCCCCAGCATTTT. The chain is built from TRBV27 and TRBJ1-5, with D possibly being TRBD1 (5 bases). This CDR3 region has 14 residues. Trimming shortened V by 6 bases and J by 4 bases, and 13 bases separated the two germline ends. Germline V lookup: CDR1 MNHEY, CDR2 SMNVEV (reference sequence).

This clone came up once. CDR3 in DNA: TGTGCCAGCAGCTTAATGAGGGAAGCCGTTTATACGCAGTATTTT. As protein: CASSLMREAVYTQYF. This chain links TRBV7-6 with TRBJ2-3; maybe TRBD2 (5 bases). V was pared by 2 bases and J by 7 bases, with 16 bases between. CDR3 length equals 15 residues. Germline-derived CDR1 and CDR2 are SGHVS and FNYEAQ.

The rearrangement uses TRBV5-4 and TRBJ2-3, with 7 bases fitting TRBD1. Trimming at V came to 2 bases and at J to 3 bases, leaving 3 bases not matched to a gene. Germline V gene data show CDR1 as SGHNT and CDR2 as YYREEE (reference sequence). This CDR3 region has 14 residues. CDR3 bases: TGTGCCAGCAGCTTAGACAGGGTTACAGATACGCAGTATTTT. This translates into CASSLDRVTDTQYF.

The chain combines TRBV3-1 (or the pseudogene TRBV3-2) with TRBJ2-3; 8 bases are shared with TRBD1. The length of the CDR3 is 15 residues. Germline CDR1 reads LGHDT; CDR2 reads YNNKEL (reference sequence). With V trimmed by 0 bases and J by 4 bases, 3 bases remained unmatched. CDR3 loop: CASSQDRGHPDTQYF. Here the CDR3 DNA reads TGTGCCAGCAGCCAAGACAGGGGGCATCCAGATACGCAGTATTTT.

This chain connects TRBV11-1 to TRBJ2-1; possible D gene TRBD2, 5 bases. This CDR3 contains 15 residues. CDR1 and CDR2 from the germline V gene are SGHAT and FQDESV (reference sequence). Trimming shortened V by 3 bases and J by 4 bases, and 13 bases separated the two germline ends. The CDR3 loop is CASSFQTSRYNEQFF. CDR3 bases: TGTGCCAGCAGCTTCCAAACTAGTCGGTACAATGAGCAGTTCTTC.

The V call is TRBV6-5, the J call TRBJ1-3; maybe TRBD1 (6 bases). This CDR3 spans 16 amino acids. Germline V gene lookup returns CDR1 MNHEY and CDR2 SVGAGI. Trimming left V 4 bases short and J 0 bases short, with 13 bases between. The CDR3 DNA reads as TGTGCCAGCAGTTCCCCAAGGACAGTCTCTGGAAACACCATATATTTT. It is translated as CASSSPRTVSGNTIYF.

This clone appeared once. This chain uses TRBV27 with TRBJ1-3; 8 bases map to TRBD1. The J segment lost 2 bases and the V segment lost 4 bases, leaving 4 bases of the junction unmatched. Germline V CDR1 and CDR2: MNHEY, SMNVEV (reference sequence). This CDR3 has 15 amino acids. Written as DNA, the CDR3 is TGTGCCAGCAGTTCGACGACAGGGGCTGGAAACACCATATATTTT. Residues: CASSSTTGAGNTIYF.

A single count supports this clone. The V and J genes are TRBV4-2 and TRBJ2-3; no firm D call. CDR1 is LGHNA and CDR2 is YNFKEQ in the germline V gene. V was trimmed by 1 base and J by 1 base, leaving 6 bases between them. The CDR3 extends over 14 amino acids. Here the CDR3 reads CASSQGRGTDTQYF. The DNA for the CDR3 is TGTGCCAGCAGCCAAGGACGGGGCACAGATACGCAGTATTTT.

The CDR3 DNA sequence: TGTGCCAGCATCACGGGGACTAGCAACAACAATGAGCAGTTCTTC. Residues: CASITGTSNNNEQFF. V is TRBV7-2 and J is TRBJ2-1, with 9 bases that match TRBD2. Per the germline V gene, CDR1 is SGHTA and CDR2 is FQGNSA. V gave up 7 bases and J gave up 5 bases; unmatched junction bases: 9. CDR3 length equals 15 residues.

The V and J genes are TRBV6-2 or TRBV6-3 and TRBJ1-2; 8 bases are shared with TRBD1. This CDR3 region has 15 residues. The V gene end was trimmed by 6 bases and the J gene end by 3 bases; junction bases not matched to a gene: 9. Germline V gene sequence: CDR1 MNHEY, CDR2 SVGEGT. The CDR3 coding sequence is TGTGCCAGCAGCGTCACAGGGGGGATTTACTATGGCTACACCTTC. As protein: CASSVTGGIYYGYTF.

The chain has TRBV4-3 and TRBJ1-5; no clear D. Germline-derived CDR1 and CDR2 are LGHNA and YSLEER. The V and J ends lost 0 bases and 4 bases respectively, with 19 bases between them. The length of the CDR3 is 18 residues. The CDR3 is CASSQEVGNAWSNQPQHF. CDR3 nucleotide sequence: TGCGCCAGCAGCCAAGAGGTGGGTAATGCGTGGAGTAATCAGCCCCAGCATTTT.

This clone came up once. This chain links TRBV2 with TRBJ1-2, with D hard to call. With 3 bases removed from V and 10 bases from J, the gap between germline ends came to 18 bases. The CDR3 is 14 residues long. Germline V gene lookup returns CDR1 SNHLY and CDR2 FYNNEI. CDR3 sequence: CASSDRREVLFYTF. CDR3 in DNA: TGTGCCAGCAGTGATCGCCGGGAGGTTCTTTTCTACACCTTC.

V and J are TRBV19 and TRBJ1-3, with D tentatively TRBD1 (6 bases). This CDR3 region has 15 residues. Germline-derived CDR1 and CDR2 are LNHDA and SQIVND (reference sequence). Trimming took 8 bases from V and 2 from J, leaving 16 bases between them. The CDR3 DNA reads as TGTGCCAGTCACCAAGGGGGTTTGGCTGGAAACACCATATATTTT. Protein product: CASHQGGLAGNTIYF.

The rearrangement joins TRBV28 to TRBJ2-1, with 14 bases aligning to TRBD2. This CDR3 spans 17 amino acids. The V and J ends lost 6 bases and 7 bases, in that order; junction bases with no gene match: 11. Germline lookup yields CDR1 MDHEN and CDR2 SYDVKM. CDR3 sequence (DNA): TGTGCCAGCAGCCCAGGGGGACTAGCGGGAGATAAGAATGAGCAGTTCTTC. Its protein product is CASSPGGLAGDKNEQFF.

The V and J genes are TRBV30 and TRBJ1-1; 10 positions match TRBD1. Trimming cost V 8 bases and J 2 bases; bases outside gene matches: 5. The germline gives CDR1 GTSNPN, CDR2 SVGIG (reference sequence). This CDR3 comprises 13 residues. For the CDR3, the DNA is TGTGCCGGGGACAGGGGATTAAACACTGAAGCTTTCTTT. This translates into CAGDRGLNTEAFF.

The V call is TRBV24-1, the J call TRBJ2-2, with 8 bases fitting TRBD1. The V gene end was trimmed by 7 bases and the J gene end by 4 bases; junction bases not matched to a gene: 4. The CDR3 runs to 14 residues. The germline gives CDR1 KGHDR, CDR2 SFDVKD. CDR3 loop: CATSPGTGTGELFF. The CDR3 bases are TGTGCCACCAGCCCCGGGACAGGCACCGGGGAGCTGTTTTTT.